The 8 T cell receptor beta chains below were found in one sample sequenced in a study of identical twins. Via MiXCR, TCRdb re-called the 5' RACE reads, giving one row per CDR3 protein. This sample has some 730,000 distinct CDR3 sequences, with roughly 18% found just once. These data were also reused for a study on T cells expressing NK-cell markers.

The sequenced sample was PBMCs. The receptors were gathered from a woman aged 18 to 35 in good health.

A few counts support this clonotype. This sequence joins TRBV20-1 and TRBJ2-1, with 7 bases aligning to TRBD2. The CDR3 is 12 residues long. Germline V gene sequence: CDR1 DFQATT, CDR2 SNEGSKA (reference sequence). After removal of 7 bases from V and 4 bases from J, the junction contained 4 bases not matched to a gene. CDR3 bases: TGCAGTGGGGCTAGCGGATACAATGAGCAGTTCTTC. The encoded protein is CSGASGYNEQFF.

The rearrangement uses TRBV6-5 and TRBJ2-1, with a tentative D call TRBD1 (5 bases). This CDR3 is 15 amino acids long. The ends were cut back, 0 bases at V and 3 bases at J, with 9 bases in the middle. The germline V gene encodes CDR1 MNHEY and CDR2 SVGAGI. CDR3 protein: CASSYSTVLYNEQFF. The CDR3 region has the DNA TGTGCCAGCAGTTACTCGACAGTTCTCTACAATGAGCAGTTCTTC.

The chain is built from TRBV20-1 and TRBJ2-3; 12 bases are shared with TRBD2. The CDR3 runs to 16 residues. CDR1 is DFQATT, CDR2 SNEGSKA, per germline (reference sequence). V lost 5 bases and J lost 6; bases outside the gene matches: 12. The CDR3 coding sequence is TGCAGTGCTCTCGCTCCTAGCGGGGGGGCAGCCGATACGCAGTATTTT. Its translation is CSALAPSGGAADTQYF.

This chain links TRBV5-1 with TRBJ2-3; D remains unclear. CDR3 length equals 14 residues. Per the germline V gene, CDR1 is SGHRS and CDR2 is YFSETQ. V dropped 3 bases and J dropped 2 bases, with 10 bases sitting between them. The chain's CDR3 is CASSSLPDTDTQYF. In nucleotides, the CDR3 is TGCGCCAGCAGCTCTCTCCCAGACACAGATACGCAGTATTTT.

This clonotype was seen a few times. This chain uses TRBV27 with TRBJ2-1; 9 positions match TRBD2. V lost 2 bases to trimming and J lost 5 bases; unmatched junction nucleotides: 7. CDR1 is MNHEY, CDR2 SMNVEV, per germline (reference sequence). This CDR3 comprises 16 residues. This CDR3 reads CASSLVASGVNNEQFF. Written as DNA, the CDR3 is TGTGCCAGCAGTTTAGTTGCTAGCGGGGTTAACAATGAGCAGTTCTTC.

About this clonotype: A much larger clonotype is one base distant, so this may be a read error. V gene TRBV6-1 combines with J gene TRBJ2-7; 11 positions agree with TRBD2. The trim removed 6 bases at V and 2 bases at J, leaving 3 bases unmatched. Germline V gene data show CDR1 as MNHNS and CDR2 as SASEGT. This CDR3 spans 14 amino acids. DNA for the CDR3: TGTGCCAGCAGGACGGGACTAGCGGCCTACGAGCAGTACTTC. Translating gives CASRTGLAAYEQYF.

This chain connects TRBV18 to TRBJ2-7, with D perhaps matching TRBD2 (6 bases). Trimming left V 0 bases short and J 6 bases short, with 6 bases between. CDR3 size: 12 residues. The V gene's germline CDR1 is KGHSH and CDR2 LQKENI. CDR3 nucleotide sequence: TGTGCCAGCTCACCACCCGGGGGCGAGCAGTACTTC. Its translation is CASSPPGGEQYF.

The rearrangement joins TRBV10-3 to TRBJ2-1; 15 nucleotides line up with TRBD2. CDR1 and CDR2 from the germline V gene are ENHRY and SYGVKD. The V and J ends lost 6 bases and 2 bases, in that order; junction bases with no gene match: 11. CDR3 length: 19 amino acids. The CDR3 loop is CAISPGTSGRPFTYNEQFF. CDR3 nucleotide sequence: TGTGCCATCAGCCCCGGGACTAGCGGGAGGCCCTTCACCTACAATGAGCAGTTCTTC.